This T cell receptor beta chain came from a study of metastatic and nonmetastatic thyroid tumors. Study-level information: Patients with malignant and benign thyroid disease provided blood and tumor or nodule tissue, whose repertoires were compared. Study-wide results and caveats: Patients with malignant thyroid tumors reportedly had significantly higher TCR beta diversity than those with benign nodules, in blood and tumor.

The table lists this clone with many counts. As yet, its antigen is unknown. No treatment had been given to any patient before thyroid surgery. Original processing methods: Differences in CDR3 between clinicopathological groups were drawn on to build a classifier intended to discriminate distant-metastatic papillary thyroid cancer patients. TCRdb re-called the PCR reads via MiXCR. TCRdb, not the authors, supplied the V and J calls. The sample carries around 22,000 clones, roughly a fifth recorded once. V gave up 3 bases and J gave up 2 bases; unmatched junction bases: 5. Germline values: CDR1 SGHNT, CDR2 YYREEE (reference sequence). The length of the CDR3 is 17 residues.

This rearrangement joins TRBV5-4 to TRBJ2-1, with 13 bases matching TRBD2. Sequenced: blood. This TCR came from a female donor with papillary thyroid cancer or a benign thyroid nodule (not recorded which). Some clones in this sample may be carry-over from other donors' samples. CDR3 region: CASSSPGLAGTYNEQFF. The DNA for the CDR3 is TGTGCCAGCAGCTCCCCGGGACTAGCGGGGACCTACAATGAGCAGTTCTTC.